This TCR beta chain was retrieved from a study of cytotoxic CD8 clonotypes in ibrutinib-treated CLL. Study summary: Within the patient group, some 11 were relapsed/refractory and some 15 treatment-naive, and 17 were IGHV unmutated.

TCRdb keeps only in-frame clones here, not all; method: immunoSEQ multiplex PCR. This table holds some 150,000 clones, roughly 76% found once. Study-level results: Baseline clonality exceeded age-matched healthy donors and tracked circulating CD8+ T-cell counts.

The CDR3 loop spans 16 amino acids. Germline V lookup: CDR1 SQVTM, CDR2 ANQGSEA. V was pared by 0 bases and J by 2 bases, with 9 bases of the junction left unmatched. On this clone itself: Antigen specificity is unknown.

The chain couples TRBV29-1 to TRBJ2-5, with 7 bases aligning to TRBD2. The TCR was taken from a human donor with chronic lymphocytic leukemia. Source: PBMCs, taken after 24 months of ibrutinib treatment. CDR3 DNA sequence: TGCAGCGTTGAAGATCTACTTCGCGGGGGTCAAGAGACCCAGTACTTC. Amino acids: CSVEDLLRGGQETQYF.